Following are 19 T cell receptor beta chains from one sample sequenced in a study of blood T cell repertoires in COVID-19. Data came from immunoSEQ multiplex PCR; TCRdb stores just in-frame clones and leaves some out. Of roughly 280,000 clones in the sample, 85% to 90% were seen once. Sequenced sample: PBMCs or T cells enriched from blood (not recorded which). These TCRs come from a woman aged 55-69 years who had recovered from COVID-19.

The chain combines TRBV7-3 with TRBJ2-2; possible D gene TRBD1, 6 bases. Trimming left V 6 bases short and J 4 bases short, with 15 bases between. CDR1 is SGHTA, CDR2 FQGTGA, per germline. The CDR3 extends over 15 amino acids. The CDR3 sequence: CASSTTGTVTGELFF. CDR3 coding DNA: TGTGCCAGCAGTACCACAGGGACGGTCACCGGGGAGCTGTTTTTT.

The chain uses TRBV6-1 and TRBJ2-7; D is perhaps TRBD1 (5 bases). The length of the CDR3 is 12 residues. The V gene lost 2 bases and the J gene lost 5 bases, with 7 bases spanning the gap. Germline V CDR1 and CDR2: MNHNS, SASEGT. The CDR3 is CASSEIRDEQYF. The CDR3 bases are TGTGCCAGCAGTGAAATCAGGGACGAGCAGTACTTC.

V gene TRBV14 combines with J gene TRBJ1-2, with TRBD1 matching 8 bases. This CDR3 contains 16 residues. The V and J ends lost 4 bases and 2 bases, in that order; junction bases with no gene match: 9. Per the germline V gene, CDR1 is SGHDN and CDR2 is FVKESK. The CDR3 sequence: CASSLPWTGTNYGYTF. In nucleotides, the CDR3 is TGTGCCAGCAGCCTCCCATGGACAGGGACAAACTATGGCTACACCTTC.

This clone occurred once. The chain has TRBV5-1 and TRBJ2-3, with 11 bases matching TRBD2. V trimming: 5 bases; J trimming: 5 bases; junction bases outside the gene matches: 4. This CDR3 is built from 14 residues. Germline values: CDR1 SGHRS, CDR2 YFSETQ. DNA of the CDR3: TGCGCCAGCAGGGACCTAGCGGGGGGAGATACGCAGTATTTT. Encoded protein: CASRDLAGGDTQYF.

The chain combines TRBV14 with TRBJ1-1; 7 bases line up with TRBD1. The CDR3 has 14 residues. Unmatched junction bases numbered 3, after V lost 3 bases and J lost 2 bases. CDR1 SGHDN and CDR2 FVKESK come from the germline V gene. The CDR3 DNA is TGTGCCAGCAGCCAGTACAGGGGAAACACTGAAGCTTTCTTT. As protein: CASSQYRGNTEAFF.

The CDR3 DNA reads TGTGCCAGCAGCCCAGACAGCCCAGAGACCCAGTACTTC. Its protein is CASSPDSPETQYF. The chain carries TRBV7-9 and TRBJ2-5; TRBD1 is a possible D gene (5 bases). The CDR3 is made up of 13 amino acids. Germline V gene lookup returns CDR1 SEHNR and CDR2 FQNEAQ (reference sequence). The V gene lost 5 bases and the J gene lost 4 bases, with 11 bases spanning the gap. The full variable domain, in which reference TRBV7-9 and TRBJ2-5 provide the parts outside the CDR3, is DTGVSQNPRHKITKRGQNVTFRCDPISEHNRLYWYRQTLGQGPEFLTYFQNEAQLEKSRLLSDRFSAERPKGSFSTLEIQRTEQGDSAMYLCASSPDSPETQYFGPGTRLLVL.

This sequence joins TRBV28 and TRBJ1-5; tentative D call: TRBD1 (6 bases). Between the trimmed V and J ends, which lost 6 bases and 7 bases, there was a span of 16 bases. Germline V gene sequence: CDR1 MDHEN, CDR2 SYDVKM. This CDR3 is built from 14 residues. CDR3 protein: CASSSAGGRQPQHF. CDR3 nucleotides: TGTGCCAGCAGCAGTGCGGGGGGCAGGCAGCCCCAGCATTTT.

V is TRBV2 and J is TRBJ1-3, with 7 bases matching TRBD1. The germline gives CDR1 SNHLY, CDR2 FYNNEI. There are 17 residues in the CDR3. With V trimmed by 6 bases and J by 1 base, 12 bases remained unmatched. In nucleotides, the CDR3 is TGTGCCAGCAGCGGGGGGGCAATGACAGGGTCTGGAAACACCATATATTTT. Its translation is CASSGGAMTGSGNTIYF.

This chain joins TRBV19 and TRBJ1-5; 12 bases are a match to TRBD1. J gave up 6 bases and V 5 bases, and 11 bases lay outside the gene matches. The germline gives CDR1 LNHDA, CDR2 SQIVND (reference sequence). The length of the CDR3 is 17 residues. The CDR3 protein is CASSHHRDRGQGQPQHF. The CDR3 DNA follows: TGTGCCAGTAGTCACCACCGGGACAGGGGGCAGGGTCAGCCCCAGCATTTT.

Only one count was recorded for this clone. The rearrangement uses TRBV19 and TRBJ2-3; 9 bases line up with TRBD2. Germline CDR1 reads LNHDA; CDR2 reads SQIVND (reference sequence). There are 15 residues in the CDR3. V lost 8 bases and J lost 0; bases outside the gene matches: 6. Here the CDR3 reads CASSSGDSSTDTQYF. Written as DNA, the CDR3 is TGTGCCAGTTCTAGCGGGGATTCTAGCACAGATACGCAGTATTTT.

V is TRBV30 and J is TRBJ1-1, with 8 bases that match TRBD1. Losses at the gene ends were 4 bases for V and 8 bases for J; bases not matched to a gene: 18. The CDR3 is 16 residues long. In germline, CDR1 is GTSNPN, CDR2 SVGIG (reference sequence). The CDR3 loop is CAWTFRTGLIIYEAFF. As DNA, the CDR3 is TGTGCCTGGACATTTAGGACAGGGTTGATAATTTACGAAGCTTTCTTT.

The chain carries TRBV11-2 and TRBJ2-3, with 7 bases that match TRBD1. This CDR3 spans 15 amino acids. CDR1 is SGHAT, CDR2 FQNNGV, per germline. V shed 3 bases and J 4 bases; nucleotides not matched to a gene: 7. DNA of the CDR3: TGTGCCAGCAGCTTCAGGGGGTTTATTGCAGATACGCAGTATTTT. Its protein is CASSFRGFIADTQYF.

Remarks on this clone: This sample also contains other DNA sequences that code for the same CDR3. The chain couples TRBV5-1 to TRBJ1-1; a possible D gene is TRBD1 (5 bases). This CDR3 is 15 amino acids long. Trimming cost V 0 bases and J 3 bases, with 12 bases left between them. Germline V gene data show CDR1 as SGHRS and CDR2 as YFSETQ. The CDR3 here is CASSLGGGGDTEAFF. Here the CDR3 DNA reads TGCGCCAGCAGCTTGGGGGGGGGAGGGGACACTGAAGCTTTCTTT.

The gene calls are TRBV28 and TRBJ1-1; D remains ambiguous. V gave up 7 bases and J gave up 1 base, with 19 bases separating them. The CDR3 has 16 residues. Germline V gene sequence: CDR1 MDHEN, CDR2 SYDVKM. CDR3 sequence (DNA): TGTGCCAGCACCAACCCCCCAGGCCCGTCGAACACTGAAGCTTTCTTT. This gives the protein CASTNPPGPSNTEAFF. The full variable domain, rest sourced from reference TRBV28 and TRBJ1-1, is DVKVTQSSRYLVKRTGEKVFLECVQDMDHENMFWYRQDPGLGLRLIYFSYDVKMKEKGDIPEGYSVSREKKERFSLILESASTNQTSMYLCASTNPPGPSNTEAFFGQGTRLTVV.

The genes are TRBV19 and TRBJ1-1; the D is unclear. CDR1 is LNHDA and CDR2 is SQIVND in the germline V gene (reference sequence). The CDR3 consists of 14 residues. The V end lost 7 bases, the J end lost 7 bases, and 19 bases lay between the germline ends. CDR3 region: CASNPTLDIDEAFF. CDR3 sequence (DNA): TGTGCCAGTAATCCCACGCTTGACATTGATGAAGCTTTCTTT. Using reference TRBV19 and TRBJ1-1 for the parts outside the CDR3, the full variable domain is DGGITQSPKYLFRKEGQNVTLSCEQNLNHDAMYWYRQDPGQGLRLIYYSQIVNDFQKGDIAEGYSVSREKKESFPLTVTSAQKNPTAFYLCASNPTLDIDEAFFGQGTRLTVV.

This clone was seen only a few times. V gene TRBV10-3 combines with J gene TRBJ1-4, with 7 bases fitting TRBD1. This CDR3 has 16 residues. Germline CDR1 ENHRY, CDR2 SYGVKD. V was clipped by 0 bases and J by 7 bases; unmatched bases: 8. Written as DNA, the CDR3 is TGTGCCATCAGTGAGTCAAGACAGGGAGTAGGTGAAAAACTGTTTTTT. This translates into CAISESRQGVGEKLFF.

The J gene is TRBJ2-1, the V gene TRBV9; TRBD2 might be the D (5 bases). V lost 4 bases to trimming and J lost 10 bases, with 18 bases between them. The germline V gene has CDR1 SGDLS and CDR2 YYNGEE. CDR3 size: 14 residues. CDR3 residues: CASSPPGLLQEQFF. CDR3 nucleotide sequence: TGTGCCAGCAGCCCCCCAGGACTCTTACAGGAGCAGTTCTTC.

This chain links TRBV5-1 with TRBJ1-1, with D unclear. Trimming removed 0 bases at V and 5 bases at J, with 8 bases between. In germline, CDR1 is SGHRS, CDR2 YFSETQ. The CDR3 runs to 13 residues. The CDR3 nucleotides read TGCGCCAGCAGCTTGGCCGCTAATACTGAAGCTTTCTTT. It specifies CASSLAANTEAFF.

The chain is built from TRBV7-3 and TRBJ2-7; D is perhaps TRBD1 (5 bases). Trimming pared 3 bases from V and 7 bases from J, leaving 16 bases between. The CDR3 sequence is 14 residues long. CDR1 and CDR2 from the germline V gene are SGHTA and FQGTGA. In DNA, the CDR3 is TGTGCCAGCAGCTTGCAGGGATCGTCGGGTGAGCAGTACTTC. As protein: CASSLQGSSGEQYF.